The source of this T cell receptor beta chain is a study of T cell responses to AZD1222 COVID-19 vaccine. Study-wide points: The repertoires were collected only after the peak T cell response. Spike was spanned by vaccine-associated CD4 TCRs, which were dominant at 160-218 and 743-854. Donors were mostly white British, more females; clonal diversity possibly underestimated.

Germline loops: CDR1 SGHNT, CDR2 YYREEE (reference sequence). The CDR3 totals 16 residues. The V and J ends lost 4 bases and 0 bases, in that order; junction bases with no gene match: 2. Second-dose recipients at about 4 or about 12 weeks were treated as one pooled group. A remark on this clone: Antigen unknown.

The table came from immunoSEQ multiplex PCR; TCRdb's copy has only in-frame clones and leaves some out. The sample yields approximately 170,000 clones, about 83% seen once. This clonotype was sampled from an adult who received the AZD1222 COVID-19 vaccine. The starting material was peripheral blood, obtained 28 days after the second AZD1222 dose. The rearrangement joins TRBV5-4 to TRBJ2-6, with 9 bases lining up with TRBD1. CDR3 sequence: CASSRTGVSGANVLTF. The CDR3 region has the DNA TGTGCCAGCAGCAGGACAGGGGTCTCTGGGGCCAACGTCCTGACTTTC.